Sequencing of this TCR beta chain was carried out in a study of T cell repertoires in cytomegalovirus infection. Study results and caveats: What dominated the ex vivo response were HLA-C-restricted CMV-specific TCR beta clonotypes. Accumulated public TCR beta family frequency recognized individuals carrying CMV together with the relevant HLA.

MiXCR, run by TCRdb on the reads, gives a single entry per CDR3 protein. The sample contains about 530,000 distinct CDR3 sequences, 26% of which appear only once. This clonotype occurred a few times. What it recognizes is unknown. This CDR3 has 14 residues. Germline CDR1 is MDHEN and CDR2 is SYDVKM. V lost 8 bases and J lost 8, with 18 bases in between. Sequenced input: PBMCs. This chain connects TRBV28 to TRBJ1-4; D unclear. The receptor was derived from a human donor in good health (CMV status not recorded). Some clones in this sample may be carry-over from other donors' samples. In DNA, the CDR3 is TGTGCCAGCCAAGGACTCCCTGCTGGGGAAAAACTGTTTTTT. It yields the protein CASQGLPAGEKLFF.